This T cell receptor beta chain comes out of a study of CD8+ T cells in alopecia areata listed by TCRdb under 2018. General notes on the study: The treated patients, all with moderate-to-severe alopecia areata, were enrolled in an open-label pilot trial of oral tofacitinib given at 5 to 10 mg twice daily. Scalp clonality was compared among normal scalp (n=4), patchy alopecia areata scalp (n=8), and alopecia totalis/universalis scalp (n=8). Human TCRbeta sequencing covered scalp tissue and sorted CD4+ and CD8+ peripheral blood T cells from patchy and totalis/universalis alopecia areata patients and healthy controls. In treated patients, disease severity was measured using the SALT score, which gives the percentage of scalp surface area affected. Biopsies were taken from tofacitinib-treated patients at baseline and at 4 and 24 weeks of treatment, and a later scalp biopsy was taken in several of the tofacitinib-treated patients. High-throughput TCRbeta sequencing was used to examine T cell clonal expansion in alopecia areata in both the C3H/HeJ mouse model and human patients. TCRbeta CDR3 regions were amplified by immunoSEQ multiplex PCR using 35 Vbeta forward and 13 Jbeta reverse primers. Patients stayed on tofacitinib for 6 to 18 months and then had 6 months of follow-up off drug so that delayed response and recurrence could be assessed. RNA was obtained with the PAXgene miRNA kit for fixed scalp, the miRNeasy kit for PBMCs, and the RNeasy kit for mouse skin. Study-wide conclusions, independent of this receptor: Resident alphabeta T cells in normal human skin are also sequenced, complicating scalp TCR repertoire analysis, unlike mouse skin dominated by gammadelta T cells. Compared with normal scalp, lesional scalp had higher clonality and more expanded CD8+ clones, particularly in alopecia totalis/universalis, a pattern that suggests antigenic drive. Compared with mice, TCR sequences shared between patients were less clear, possibly partly because of HLA diversity across the patient population. Many expanded lesional clones were found to persist in scalp and blood during tofacitinib treatment, and relapse after treatment cessation may be partly explained by this persistence. Scalp clonality and the number of expanded CD8+ clones among the top 100 scalp clones were significantly decreased by tofacitinib. Because the treated cohort was small and had only one nonresponder, larger studies are needed to examine links between baseline CD8+ expansion and response.

Measured from the cysteine to the phenylalanine, the CDR3 is 12 residues long. The read is trimmed to its CDR3 DNA, 36 bases read in frame from base 1. CDR1 and CDR2 are drawn from the germline V gene: SGHDT, YYEEEE. This clone was observed a handful of times. It has no known antigen specificity. One end of the junction varies from germline; a read error may be responsible. The method was the immunoSEQ multiplex PCR assay. RNA was extracted from all samples and reverse transcribed into cDNA as template for TCR sequencing. First-strand cDNA was synthesized using SuperScript III with a 2:1 mix of oligo-dT and random hexamers. A synthetic immune receptor repertoire was used to assess amplification bias, and residual bias was removed computationally. The paper's data handling went like this. After raw reads were preprocessed to remove errors, the CDR3 was defined following IMGT conventions as running from the conserved cysteine to phenylalanine. Clonality was calculated as 1 minus Shannon entropy normalized by log2 of the number of productive unique TCRs. CD4 or CD8 identity of scalp clones was inferred by cross-referencing scalp TCRbeta sequences with sorted blood CD4 and CD8 repertoires. Here the immuneACCESS table is served through TCRdb, limited to in-frame sequences with V and J called. Missing clones are a known gap in these copies; in checked studies unresolved V genes cover under half, and the rest lacks a known reason. The DNA gave D and trimming, while V, J and clone size come from that table. A total of roughly 200,000 clones appear in this sample, less than 70% of them only once. The ten top clones hold 9.5% to 14% of the sample.

The meaning of the sample's time point label: around 26 weeks on oral tofacitinib. What this sample's treatment or condition label stands for: oral pan-JAK inhibitor, 5-10 mg twice daily. From alopecia areata patients, peripheral blood was collected along with lesional scalp punch biopsies. PBMCs were isolated by density centrifugation and stained for CD3, CD4 and CD8, after which CD4+ and CD8+ T cells were sorted on a FACSAria. Sequencing was performed on CD8+ T cells sorted from blood, taken at week 24, from a patient treated with tofacitinib. The sequence derives from a human donor with alopecia areata. Recombination connected TRBV5-6 to TRBJ2-5; the D element could tentatively be TRBD1 or TRBD2, as 5 bases agree for each. This receptor has the CDR3 CASSGDHETQYF. The DNA sequence is as follows: TGTGCCAGCAGCGGGGACCACGAGACCCAGTACTTC.